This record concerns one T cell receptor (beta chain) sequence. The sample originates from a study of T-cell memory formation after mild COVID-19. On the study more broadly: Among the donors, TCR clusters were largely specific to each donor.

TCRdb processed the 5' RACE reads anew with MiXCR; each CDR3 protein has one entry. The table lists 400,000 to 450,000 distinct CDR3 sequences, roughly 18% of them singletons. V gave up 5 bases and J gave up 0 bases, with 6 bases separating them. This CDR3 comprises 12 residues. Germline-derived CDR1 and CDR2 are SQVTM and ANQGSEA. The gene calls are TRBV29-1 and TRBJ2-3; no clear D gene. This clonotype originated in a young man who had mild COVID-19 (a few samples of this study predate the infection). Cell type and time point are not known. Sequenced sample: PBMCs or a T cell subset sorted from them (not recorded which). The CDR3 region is CSVSDSTDTQYF. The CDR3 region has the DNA TGCAGCGTTTCGGACAGCACAGATACGCAGTATTTT.